These T cell receptor beta chains were read from a single sample in a study of blood T cell repertoires in COVID-19. Here immunoSEQ multiplex PCR was the method, and the copy in TCRdb shows in-frame clones only, minus some. The table shows roughly 250,000 clones, with approximately 83% occurring only once. The sequencing sample was made of PBMCs or T cells enriched from blood (not recorded which). These receptor sequences come from a woman between 50 and 59 years old who had recovered from COVID-19. Each CDR3 is given with its conserved first and last residue. The D gene is left open where the match is weak. The size entry is marked missing in some rows and otherwise reads once, few, many or a size class.

14	TRBD1	-	TRBV3-1/TRBV3-2	TRBJ1-1	CASSQESRGTEAFF	TGTGCCAGCAGCCAAGAAAGCAGGGGGACTGAAGCTTTCTTT
13	-	-	TRBV5-1	TRBJ1-1	CASSLGEGVGAFF	TGCGCCAGCAGCTTGGGTGAGGGGGTAGGAGCTTTCTTT
16	-	-	TRBV2	TRBJ1-4	CASSEIAGLWREKLFF	TGTGCCAGCAGTGAAATAGCGGGCCTCTGGAGGGAAAAACTGTTTTTT
16	TRBD2	few	TRBV4-1	TRBJ2-7	CASSQTGTSGLYEQYF	TGCGCCAGCAGCCAAACCGGGACTAGCGGTCTCTACGAGCAGTACTTC
10	-	once	TRBV28	TRBJ1-2	CASFRGGYTF	TGTGCCAGCTTCCGAGGGGGCTACACCTTC
14	-	-	TRBV28	TRBJ1-1	CASRGSSVNTEAFF	TGTGCCAGCAGGGGGAGCTCAGTGAACACTGAAGCTTTCTTT
13	TRBD2	-	TRBV2	TRBJ2-7	CASAGDRGYEQYF	TGTGCCAGCGCGGGGGACCGAGGATACGAGCAGTACTTC
16	TRBD2	-	TRBV6-5	TRBJ2-7	CASSSGSGGPRYEQYF	TGTGCCAGCAGTTCCGGTAGCGGGGGGCCTCGGTACGAGCAGTACTTC
15	-	medium-sized	TRBV14	TRBJ2-7	CASSQDDFLSYEQYF	TGTGCCAGCAGCCAAGATGACTTTCTCTCCTACGAGCAGTACTTC
13	TRBD1	once	TRBV15	TRBJ2-5	CATNEQGEETQYF	TGTGCCACCAATGAGCAGGGGGAAGAGACCCAGTACTTC
16	-	-	TRBV7-6	TRBJ2-4	CASSLGGVGAKNIQYF	TGTGCCAGCAGCTTAGGGGGGGTTGGAGCCAAAAACATTCAGTACTTC
15	-	once	TRBV19	TRBJ2-3	CASSIGGRGPDTQYF	TGTGCCAGTAGTATAGGGGGTAGGGGCCCAGATACGCAGTATTTT
12	TRBD2	-	TRBV28	TRBJ2-7	CASSWGGSEQYF	TGTGCCAGCAGCTGGGGGGGTTCAGAGCAGTACTTC
12	-	-	TRBV19	TRBJ1-2	CASSILGRGYTF	TGTGCCAGTAGTATCTTGGGCCGGGGCTACACCTTC
19	TRBD1	-	TRBV7-8	TRBJ1-2	CASSLGLFGTGDTNYGYTF	TGTGCCAGCAGCTTAGGCCTCTTCGGGACAGGCGATACGAACTATGGCTACACCTTC
14	-	-	TRBV7-2	TRBJ2-7	CASSSDRFSYEQYF	TGTGCCAGCAGCTCCGACAGGTTCTCTTACGAGCAGTACTTC
16	TRBD2	-	TRBV5-1	TRBJ2-1	CASSADPGLAGFEQFF	TGCGCCAGCAGCGCTGATCCGGGACTAGCGGGATTTGAGCAGTTCTTC
18	TRBD2	-	TRBV18	TRBJ2-6	CASSRRLAGVSGANVLTF	TGTGCCAGCTCACGCCGACTAGCGGGAGTCTCTGGGGCCAACGTCCTGACTTTC
15	-	-	TRBV20-1	TRBJ2-2	CSASRRASLTGELFF	TGCAGTGCTAGTCGGAGGGCCTCCCTCACCGGGGAGCTGTTTTTT
15	-	once	TRBV6-5	TRBJ1-2	CASNPTGRRTYGYTF	TGTGCCAGCAACCCAACAGGAAGGCGGACCTATGGCTACACCTTC
19	TRBD1	-	TRBV5-5	TRBJ2-6	CASSGTGTGGLSGANVLTF	TGTGCCAGCAGCGGAACCGGGACAGGGGGCCTTTCTGGGGCCAACGTCCTGACTTTC
13	-	-	TRBV6-4	TRBJ1-6	CASSEGLNSPLHF	TGTGCCAGCAGTGAGGGACTGAATTCACCCCTCCACTTT
12	TRBD2	-	TRBV29-1	TRBJ2-3	CSVAAGQGTQYF	TGCAGCGTTGCAGCGGGGCAGGGTACGCAGTATTTT
14	-	few	TRBV9	TRBJ1-3	CASSVGPSGNTIYF	TGTGCCAGCAGCGTAGGTCCTTCTGGAAACACCATATATTTT
17	TRBD2	-	TRBV3-1/TRBV3-2	TRBJ2-2	CASSRGGLDPGTGELFF	TGTGCCAGCAGCCGGGGAGGGCTGGACCCGGGGACCGGGGAGCTGTTTTTT
15	TRBD2	-	TRBV5-4	TRBJ2-1	CASSLGAGGYNEQFF	TGTGCCAGCAGCTTGGGGGCGGGAGGGTACAATGAGCAGTTCTTC
15	-	-	TRBV19	TRBJ1-5	CASCPGPLGGQPQHF	TGTGCCAGTTGCCCGGGACCCCTCGGAGGGCAGCCCCAGCATTTT